This TCR beta chain was identified in a study of blood T cells in healthy people across ages. Study results and caveats: Both naive CD4+ cell counts and diversity were greater in long-lived donors than in aged donors. It was found that TCR beta diversity correlated strongly with the percentage of naive T cells. Older age coincided with a roughly linear decline in TCR beta diversity per million T cells.

With regard to this clonotype: What it binds is unknown.

V was shortened by 0 bases and J by 7 bases, with 13 bases between the two germline ends. Germline V gives CDR1 LNHNV, CDR2 YYDKDF (reference sequence). This CDR3 comprises 14 residues. The second PCR ran about 6 to 11 cycles with a sample-barcoded 5' primer and J-beta primers. TCRdb processed the 5' RACE reads anew with MiXCR; each CDR3 protein has one entry. This repertoire shows under 2 million distinct CDR3 sequences, approximately 32% found once; its top ten account for approximately 10%. The V call is TRBV15, the J call TRBJ2-7, with a tentative D call TRBD2 (6 bases). This TCR was recovered from a woman aged 25 to 39 in good health. Sequencing input: blood. The chain's CDR3 is CATSREALAWEQYF. CDR3 nucleotides: TGTGCCACCAGCAGAGAAGCACTAGCTTGGGAGCAGTACTTC.